These 11 T cell receptor beta chains share one sample of origin, sequenced in a study of cytomegalovirus exposure and HLA in healthy donors. This PCR relied on a set of 60 Vbeta primers and 13 Jbeta primers. Only in-frame clones appear in the TCRdb table, and some are missing; sequencing was by immunoSEQ multiplex PCR. The table includes about 110,000 clones, 81% detected once. Sequenced sample: PBMCs. All receptors come from a woman in her thirties in good health and CMV-seronegative.

The chain's CDR3 is CAISESASGRVQETQYF. The DNA for the CDR3 is TGTGCCATCAGTGAGTCGGCTAGCGGGAGGGTTCAAGAGACCCAGTACTTC. The J gene is TRBJ2-5, the V gene TRBV10-3; 12 bases match TRBD2. The CDR3 has 17 residues. Trimming cost V 0 bases and J 2 bases; bases outside gene matches: 4. The V gene's germline CDR1 is ENHRY and CDR2 SYGVKD.

The rearrangement joins TRBV4-1 to TRBJ1-2; D ambiguous. The CDR3 extends over 16 amino acids. V lost 0 bases to trimming and J lost 7 bases, with 18 bases between them. Per germline, CDR1 MGHRA and CDR2 YSYEKL. In DNA, the CDR3 is TGCGCCAGCAGCCAAGATGGGCAAGGCCTTATAGGTGGCTACACCTTC. The encoded protein is CASSQDGQGLIGGYTF.

The CDR3 protein is CASSLFHSGGAYEQYF. The CDR3 DNA follows: TGTGCCAGCAGCTTATTCCACAGCGGGGGGGCCTACGAGCAGTACTTC. The chain is built from TRBV7-2 and TRBJ2-7, with 10 nucleotides matching TRBD2. Germline V gene lookup returns CDR1 SGHTA and CDR2 FQGNSA. V gave up 2 bases and J gave up 2 bases; unmatched junction bases: 6. CDR3 length: 16 amino acids. Full variable domain (rest looked up from reference TRBV7-2 and TRBJ2-7): GAGVSQSPSNKVTEKGKDVELRCDPISGHTALYWYRQSLGQGLEFLIYFQGNSAPDKSGLPSDRFSAERTGGSVSTLTIQRTQQEDSAVYLCASSLFHSGGAYEQYFGPGTRLTVT.

Comments on this clone: Different DNA sequences within this sample yield the same CDR3. The chain has TRBV14 and TRBJ1-2; D ambiguous. The ends were cut back, 0 bases at V and 7 bases at J, with 9 bases in the middle. There are 13 residues in the CDR3. The germline gives CDR1 SGHDN, CDR2 FVKESK. CDR3 loop: CASSQDAVSGYTF. The CDR3 DNA is TGTGCCAGCAGCCAAGACGCGGTATCTGGCTACACCTTC.

V is TRBV19 and J is TRBJ1-1; D may be TRBD1 (6 bases). The germline V gene has CDR1 LNHDA and CDR2 SQIVND (reference sequence). The CDR3 totals 17 residues. The V gene lost 3 bases and the J gene lost 0 bases, with 17 bases spanning the gap. CDR3 region: CASSIYRATSMNTEAFF. The CDR3 coding sequence is TGTGCCAGTAGTATCTACAGGGCGACCTCTATGAACACTGAAGCTTTCTTT.

This chain links TRBV27 with TRBJ2-7; maybe TRBD2 (5 bases). CDR1 MNHEY and CDR2 SMNVEV come from the germline V gene (reference sequence). The V end was cut by 5 bases, the J end by 7 bases, with 15 bases between. The CDR3 consists of 13 residues. CDR3 residues: CASSPTLVQEQYF. The CDR3 DNA reads as TGTGCCAGCAGTCCAACACTAGTACAAGAGCAGTACTTC.

The chain carries TRBV9 and TRBJ1-4; D is unclear. This CDR3 is built from 16 residues. CDR1 is SGDLS, CDR2 YYNGEE, per germline. The V and J ends lost 4 bases and 4 bases respectively, with 17 bases between them. The CDR3 region has the DNA TGTGCCAGCAGCACGAGAGGAGGCGGACTTAATGAAAAACTGTTTTTT. Its protein is CASSTRGGGLNEKLFF.

The chain is built from TRBV7-9 and TRBJ2-7; TRBD2 matches at 7 bases. Trimming cost V 7 bases and J 2 bases; bases outside gene matches: 8. Germline loops: CDR1 SEHNR, CDR2 FQNEAQ (reference sequence). The CDR3 length is 14 residues. The CDR3 DNA reads TGTGCCAGCACATCAGCGGGAACCGCCTACGAGCAGTACTTC. It codes for CASTSAGTAYEQYF. Full variable domain (outside the CDR3, taken from reference TRBV7-9 and TRBJ2-7): DTGVSQNPRHKITKRGQNVTFRCDPISEHNRLYWYRQTLGQGPEFLTYFQNEAQLEKSRLLSDRFSAERPKGSFSTLEIQRTEQGDSAMYLCASTSAGTAYEQYFGPGTRLTVT.

The chain employs TRBV4-1 and TRBJ2-3; D is possibly TRBD2 (5 bases). Germline V gives CDR1 MGHRA, CDR2 YSYEKL. V lost 1 base to trimming and J lost 3 bases, with 8 bases between them. The CDR3 loop spans 14 amino acids. CDR3 DNA: TGCGCCAGCAGCCAAGTTGTAGCGACAGATACGCAGTATTTT. Translated, it gives CASSQVVATDTQYF.

This chain joins TRBV6-5 and TRBJ2-3; 7 bases fit TRBD2. Germline lookup yields CDR1 MNHEY and CDR2 SVGAGI. The J segment lost 4 bases and the V segment lost 6 bases, leaving 4 bases of the junction unmatched. This CDR3 region has 13 residues. CDR3 amino acids: CASSRGSSDTQYF. CDR3 nucleotides: TGTGCCAGCAGCCGCGGGAGCTCAGATACGCAGTATTTT.

V gene TRBV6-6 combines with J gene TRBJ1-2; a possible D gene is TRBD1 (5 bases). The CDR3 sequence is 14 residues long. Trimming left V 1 base short and J 2 bases short, with 8 bases between. The germline V gene encodes CDR1 MNHNY and CDR2 SVGAGI (reference sequence). In DNA form, the CDR3 reads TGTGCCAGCAGTTACTTGGGGCCCAACTATGGCTACACCTTC. This sequence encodes CASSYLGPNYGYTF.